The clone carrying this T cell receptor (beta chain) showed up many times. These data come from a study of blood T cells in healthy people across ages. V lost 2 bases and J lost 8, with 19 bases in between. CDR3 length equals 16 residues. Germline lookup yields CDR1 KGHSH and CDR2 LQKENI. For the second PCR, which ran for 7 to 11 cycles, a sample-barcoded 5' primer and a J-beta primer mix were used. Every single cDNA molecule received a tag from a template-switch adaptor with 12 random nucleotides. TCRdb used MiXCR to reprocess the 5' RACE reads, holding one entry per CDR3 protein. The sample records roughly 700,000 distinct CDR3 sequences, about 30% being singletons.

This receptor was identified in a woman aged 80 or over in good health. The chain combines TRBV18 with TRBJ2-1; no clear D gene. Sequencing input: blood. For the CDR3, the DNA is TGTGCCAGCTCACCAATGGAGTGGGTTGATGCCGATGAGCAGTTCTTC. Its protein is CASSPMEWVDADEQFF.